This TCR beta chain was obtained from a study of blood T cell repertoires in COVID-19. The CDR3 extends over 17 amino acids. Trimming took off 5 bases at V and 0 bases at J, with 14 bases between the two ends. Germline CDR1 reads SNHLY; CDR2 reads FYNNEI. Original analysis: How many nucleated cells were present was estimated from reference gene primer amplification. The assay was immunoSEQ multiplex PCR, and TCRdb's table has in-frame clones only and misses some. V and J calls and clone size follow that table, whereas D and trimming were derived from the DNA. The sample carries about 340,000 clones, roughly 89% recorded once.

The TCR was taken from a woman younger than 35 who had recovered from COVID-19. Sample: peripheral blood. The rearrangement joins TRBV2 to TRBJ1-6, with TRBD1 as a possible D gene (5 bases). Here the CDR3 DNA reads TGTGCCAGCAGTCAAGTCCAGGGAAGCTCCTATAATTCACCCCTCCACTTT. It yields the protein CASSQVQGSSYNSPLHF.